This T cell receptor (beta chain) was profiled in a study of control samples from healthy donors and cancer patients. With V trimmed by 2 bases and J by 7 bases, 7 bases remained unmatched. Germline V CDR1 and CDR2: LGHDT, YNNKEL (reference sequence). The CDR3 spans 16 residues. Assay used: immunoSEQ multiplex PCR; TCRdb lists only in-frame clones, some missing. The table includes some 120,000 clones, roughly nine tenths detected once. J is TRBJ1-4 and V is TRBV3-1 (or the pseudogene TRBV3-2); 10 nucleotides line up with TRBD1. Sequencing was carried out using PBMCs. This clonotype was obtained from a woman aged 50 to 60 with colorectal cancer. The CDR3 nucleotides read TGTGCCAGCAGCCAATCCCGGACAGGGGGGGGTGAAAAACTGTTTTTT. The encoded protein is CASSQSRTGGGEKLFF.